These 22 T cell receptor beta chains share one sample of origin, sequenced in a study of Ad26.COV2.S vaccination and SARS-CoV-2 variants. As to treatment: some 19 received Ad26.COV2.S at low or high dose, single or two shots; several received placebo; per-sample allocation not given. The samples were gathered on day 63 after the first injection of vaccine or placebo. Assay: immunoSEQ multiplex PCR; the TCRdb copy retains only in-frame clones and omits some. The table has over 400,000 clones, about 91% seen once. This specimen was peripheral blood, taken in a trial of Ad26.COV2.S vaccine versus placebo. Receptors originate from a person aged 18-65 years who received the Ad26.COV2.S COVID-19 vaccine or a placebo.

This chain joins TRBV5-1 and TRBJ1-2; 8 positions agree with TRBD1. Germline assignment: CDR1 SGHRS and CDR2 YFSETQ. The CDR3 has 15 amino acids. With V trimmed by 2 bases and J by 4 bases, 7 bases remained unmatched. CDR3 sequence (DNA): TGCGCCAGCAGCTTAGACAGGGGATGGGGCTATGGCTACACCTTC. As protein: CASSLDRGWGYGYTF.

The gene calls are TRBV10-1 and TRBJ1-2, with 8 bases fitting TRBD1. This CDR3 is 15 amino acids long. Trimming took 4 bases from V and 8 from J; bases not matched to a gene: 12. Germline CDR1 reads WNHNN; CDR2 reads SYGVQD (reference sequence). CDR3 coding DNA: TGCGCCAGCAGTGTATCCGTCCAGGGGGCGGGAGGCTACACCTTC. This gives the protein CASSVSVQGAGGYTF.

The chain carries TRBV3-1 (or the pseudogene TRBV3-2) and TRBJ2-5; no clear D gene. The CDR3 extends over 15 amino acids. Germline V gene sequence: CDR1 LGHDT, CDR2 YNNKEL (reference sequence). The V gene lost 5 bases and the J gene lost 5 bases, with 18 bases spanning the gap. CDR3 amino acids: CASSYRLTREETQYF. CDR3 bases: TGTGCCAGCAGCTATCGACTCACCCGCGAGGAGACCCAGTACTTC.

This clone was picked up a small number of times. V and J are TRBV19 and TRBJ2-1; TRBD2 matches 14 bases. The CDR3 sequence is 14 residues long. The V and J ends lost 4 bases and 8 bases, in that order; junction bases with no gene match: 1. Germline loops: CDR1 LNHDA, CDR2 SQIVND (reference sequence). CDR3 nucleotide sequence: TGTGCCAGTAGTAGACTAGCGGGGGGGTATGAGCAGTTCTTC. Residues: CASSRLAGGYEQFF. The full variable domain, with the rest looked up from reference TRBV19 and TRBJ2-1, is DGGITQSPKYLFRKEGQNVTLSCEQNLNHDAMYWYRQDPGQGLRLIYYSQIVNDFQKGDIAEGYSVSREKKESFPLTVTSAQKNPTAFYLCASSRLAGGYEQFFGPGTRLTVL.

V is TRBV5-1 and J is TRBJ2-5; D may correspond to TRBD1 or TRBD2 (6 bases each). Trimming cost V 0 bases and J 2 bases, with 11 bases left between them. The V gene's germline CDR1 is SGHRS and CDR2 YFSETQ. The CDR3 is made up of 15 amino acids. CDR3 nucleotide sequence: TGCGCCAGCAGCTTGGAGTCGGGGGCTCAAGAGACCCAGTACTTC. As protein: CASSLESGAQETQYF.

This clone was seen more than once but under ten times. In DNA form, the CDR3 reads TGTGCCACCAGCAGAGACAGACAGACTAGTTTTTACAATGAGCAGTTCTTC. It is translated as CATSRDRQTSFYNEQFF. The chain uses TRBV15 and TRBJ2-1, with a weak D call TRBD2 (6 bases). This CDR3 comprises 17 residues. The germline CDR1 and CDR2 sequences are LNHNV and YYDKDF (reference sequence). V was shortened by 0 bases and J by 4 bases, with 16 bases between the two germline ends.

The chain is built from TRBV7-2 and TRBJ2-5; D is unresolved. Trimming pared 5 bases from V and 4 bases from J, leaving 14 bases between. CDR3 size: 14 residues. Germline CDR1 and CDR2: SGHTA and FQGNSA. CDR3 coding DNA: TGTGCCAGCAGCCTGGGGTTCAGAGGAGAGACCCAGTACTTC. This translates into CASSLGFRGETQYF.

The chain links TRBV2 to TRBJ2-2; weak D call: TRBD1 (6 bases). Germline V gene data show CDR1 as SNHLY and CDR2 as FYNNEI. This CDR3 comprises 11 residues. The ends were cut back, 10 bases at V and 6 bases at J, with 9 bases in the middle. CDR3 region: CANKGAGELFF. The CDR3 region has the DNA TGTGCCAATAAGGGGGCCGGGGAGCTGTTTTTT.

V is TRBV7-6 and J is TRBJ1-2; 8 bases fit TRBD1. Losses at the gene ends were 5 bases for V and 4 bases for J; bases not matched to a gene: 3. The CDR3 sequence is 13 residues long. The V gene's germline CDR1 is SGHVS and CDR2 FNYEAQ. DNA of the CDR3: TGTGCCAGCAGCGCGGGGACAGGCTATGGCTACACCTTC. Translation gives CASSAGTGYGYTF.

This chain links TRBV12-3 or TRBV12-4 with TRBJ1-1; possible D gene TRBD1, 5 bases. The CDR3 is 12 residues long. Trimming removed 9 bases from V and 5 bases from J, with 13 bases in between. The CDR3 sequence is CASRRGVTEAFF. In DNA form, the CDR3 reads TGTGCCAGTCGACGAGGGGTTACTGAAGCTTTCTTT.

The chain couples TRBV6-2 or TRBV6-3 to TRBJ1-1; possible D gene TRBD1, 5 bases. The ends were cut back, 6 bases at V and 4 bases at J, with 15 bases in the middle. The germline V gene encodes CDR1 MNHEY and CDR2 SVGEGT. The CDR3 covers 14 residues. This CDR3 is CASSGVGGSTEAFF. The CDR3 DNA reads as TGTGCCAGCAGCGGGGTTGGGGGATCCACTGAAGCTTTCTTT.

V is TRBV11-3 and J is TRBJ2-7, with D possibly being TRBD1 (5 bases). The CDR3 contains 16 residues. CDR1 is SGHNT and CDR2 is YENEEA in the germline V gene. V shed 5 bases and J shed 1 base, with 18 bases lying between them. The CDR3 coding sequence is TGTGCCAGCAGCCACCATGTACAGGTAGGGTCCTACGAGCAGTACGTC. It yields the protein CASSHHVQVGSYEQYV.

The chain couples TRBV18 to TRBJ2-1; 7 positions agree with TRBD2. The CDR3 length is 13 residues. Germline CDR1 is KGHSH and CDR2 is LQKENI. V was clipped by 3 bases and J by 8 bases; unmatched bases: 4. CDR3 region: CASSPRTSDEQFF. For the CDR3, the DNA is TGTGCCAGCTCACCCCGGACTAGTGATGAGCAGTTCTTC.

The rearrangement joins TRBV27 to TRBJ2-3; TRBD2 matches at 12 bases. CDR3 length: 19 residues. The germline CDR1 and CDR2 sequences are MNHEY and SMNVEV (reference sequence). Trimming at V came to 5 bases and at J to 3 bases, leaving 15 bases not matched to a gene. The CDR3 loop reads CASSPLPTTSGGTTDTQYF. CDR3 bases: TGTGCCAGCAGTCCTCTCCCCACTACTAGCGGGGGGACGACAGATACGCAGTATTTT.

The chain combines TRBV19 with TRBJ1-1; 7 nucleotides agree with TRBD1. V trimming: 7 bases; J trimming: 5 bases; junction bases outside the gene matches: 13. CDR3 length: 15 amino acids. Germline V gene data show CDR1 as LNHDA and CDR2 as SQIVND (reference sequence). The CDR3 region is CASTPQPRGGTEAFF. As DNA, the CDR3 is TGTGCCAGTACCCCACAACCCAGGGGGGGGACTGAAGCTTTCTTT.

J is TRBJ2-7 and V is TRBV18; tentatively, D is TRBD2 (6 bases). The CDR3 runs 17 residues. The V end lost 2 bases, the J end lost 0 bases, and 17 bases lay between the germline ends. The V gene's germline CDR1 is KGHSH and CDR2 LQKENI. CDR3 in DNA: TGTGCCAGCTCACCAAGAAGGGACTTCTTTGACTCCTACGAGCAGTACGTC. Translation: CASSPRRDFFDSYEQYV.

The chain links TRBV28 to TRBJ2-3; D may match TRBD1 or TRBD2 (5 bases each). CDR1 and CDR2 (germline): MDHEN, SYDVKM. This CDR3 region has 16 residues. V was pared by 5 bases and J by 2 bases, with 17 bases between. The CDR3 is CASSRYGAGDTDTQYF. In nucleotides, the CDR3 is TGTGCCAGCAGTCGATATGGGGCCGGGGACACAGATACGCAGTATTTT.

CDR3 in amino acids: CASSQTENYGYTF. CDR3 nucleotide sequence: TGTGCCAGTAGTCAGACAGAGAACTATGGCTACACCTTC. The V and J genes are TRBV19 and TRBJ1-2; possible D gene TRBD1, 5 bases. The CDR3 runs to 13 residues. The V and J ends lost 5 bases and 2 bases respectively, with 9 bases between them. The germline V gene has CDR1 LNHDA and CDR2 SQIVND (reference sequence).

This chain uses TRBV30 with TRBJ1-4; 8 bases are a match to TRBD1. Germline assignment: CDR1 GTSNPN and CDR2 SVGIG (reference sequence). This CDR3 has 14 residues. With 1 base clipped from V and 8 bases from J, the junction kept 6 bases outside the gene matches. This chain's CDR3 is CAWSAQGAGEKLFF. The CDR3 coding sequence is TGTGCCTGGAGTGCCCAGGGGGCGGGAGAAAAACTGTTTTTT.

Concerning this clone itself: A read error may produce the germline difference seen at one junction end. The rearrangement joins TRBV28 to TRBJ1-2, with D tentatively TRBD1 (5 bases). The CDR3 runs 15 residues. Germline CDR1 and CDR2: MDHEN and SYDVKM. The CDR3 bases are TGTGCCAGCAGTATATGGCGGGGCAGGTCCTATGGCTACACCTTC. Translated: CASSIWRGRSYGYTF.

A single count supports this clone. The chain carries TRBV27 and TRBJ1-2; 7 positions agree with TRBD1. This CDR3 is 13 amino acids long. V was clipped by 7 bases and J by 4 bases; unmatched bases: 6. CDR1 is MNHEY and CDR2 is SMNVEV in the germline V gene (reference sequence). CDR3 region: CASKQGYGYGYTF. For the CDR3, the DNA is TGTGCCAGCAAACAGGGGTACGGCTATGGCTACACCTTC.

This clone was recorded a few times. The genes are TRBV5-8 and TRBJ2-1; tentatively, D is TRBD1 (6 bases). V lost 1 base to trimming and J lost 5 bases, with 10 bases between them. The CDR3 runs 14 residues. CDR1 is SGHTS, CDR2 YDEGEE, per germline. CDR3 coding DNA: TGTGCCAGCAGCTTGTTGCCAGGGGACAATGAGCAGTTCTTC. Amino acid sequence: CASSLLPGDNEQFF.